This is a list of T cell receptor beta chains from one sample in a study of beta chain features in type 1 diabetes. Method: immunoSEQ multiplex PCR; TCRdb's copy keeps in-frame clones and lacks some. The sample consists of 220,000 or so clones, about 63% of them appearing once. The sequenced sample was naive CD4+ T cells from blood. The receptors derive from a man younger than 40 in good health. Each CDR3 is given with its conserved first and last residue. The D gene is left open where the match is weak. Clone size appears in some rows only: once, few, many, or a class for an expanded clone.

TRBJ2-5 TRBD2 - TRBV29-1 CSVTSGQETQYF TGCAGCGTCACTAGCGGACAAGAGACCCAGTACTTC
TRBJ2-5 TRBD2 - TRBV7-2 CASSSTGLAGGPRETQYF TGTGCCAGCAGCTCTACGGGACTAGCGGGAGGGCCACGGGAGACCCAGTACTTC
TRBJ1-2 - few TRBV7-9 CASSLAPRSFNYGYTF TGTGCCAGCAGCTTAGCCCCGAGATCGTTTAACTATGGCTACACCTTC
TRBJ2-7 TRBD2 few TRBV29-1 CSVLGLADPAVSYEQYF TGCAGCGTTTTGGGACTAGCGGACCCCGCAGTCTCCTACGAGCAGTACTTC
TRBJ1-1 TRBD1 - TRBV6-5 CASRGGTAENTEAFF TGTGCCAGCAGGGGGGGGACAGCCGAGAACACTGAAGCTTTCTTT
TRBJ2-1 - - TRBV30 CAWTGFDEQFF TGTGCCTGGACAGGGTTTGATGAGCAGTTCTTC
TRBJ2-1 - - TRBV6-5 CASRVGGDSYNEQFF TGTGCCAGCAGGGTGGGCGGGGACTCCTACAATGAGCAGTTCTTC
TRBJ2-5 TRBD1 few TRBV13 CASSPRQGSAETQYF TGTGCCAGCAGCCCTAGACAGGGATCAGCAGAGACCCAGTACTTC
TRBJ2-7 TRBD1 - TRBV30 CAWSLRDRGYEQYF TGTGCCTGGAGTCTCCGGGACAGGGGCTACGAGCAGTACTTC
TRBJ2-5 - - TRBV30 CAWGRWGRQETQYF TGTGCCTGGGGGAGATGGGGGCGACAAGAGACCCAGTACTTC
TRBJ1-2 - - TRBV30 CAWSTRTTSGGYTF TGTGCCTGGAGTACACGGACCACAAGTGGTGGCTACACCTTC
TRBJ2-5 TRBD2 - TRBV30 CAWSVIPQGLAVQETQYF TGTGCCTGGAGTGTTATCCCCCAAGGACTAGCGGTTCAAGAGACCCAGTACTTC
TRBJ2-5 - - TRBV10-3 CAIGTSQETQYF TGTGCCATAGGGACTTCGCAAGAGACCCAGTACTTC
TRBJ2-5 TRBD2 - TRBV30 CAWSPLAGVRETQYF TGTGCCTGGAGCCCACTAGCGGGAGTGCGAGAGACCCAGTACTTC
TRBJ2-2 - - TRBV29-1 CSGSQGTNTGELFF TGCAGCGGCTCCCAGGGGACGAACACCGGGGAGCTGTTTTTT
TRBJ1-1 - - TRBV29-1 CSGIQDSGAFF TGCAGCGGGATACAGGATAGCGGAGCTTTCTTT
TRBJ2-1 - - TRBV25-1 CASSELPGADEQFF TGTGCCAGCAGTGAACTCCCGGGGGCGGATGAGCAGTTCTTC
TRBJ2-1 - once TRBV6-1 CASSDSGRGVDEQFF TGTGCCAGCAGTGACAGTGGACGAGGAGTCGACGAGCAGTTCTTC
TRBJ2-3 TRBD2 - TRBV4-3 CASSQEGLAGRTDTQYF TGCGCCAGCAGCCAAGAGGGACTAGCGGGCCGCACAGATACGCAGTATTTT
TRBJ2-7 TRBD1 few TRBV5-1 CASSYGTGDVGEQYF TGCGCCAGCAGCTACGGGACAGGGGATGTGGGCGAGCAGTACTTC
TRBJ2-7 - - TRBV5-1 CASSLAGGGPYEQYF TGCGCCAGCAGCTTGGCCGGTGGAGGGCCCTACGAGCAGTACTTC
TRBJ2-1 TRBD1 few TRBV29-1 CSVDRGNEQFF TGCAGCGTCGACAGGGGGAATGAGCAGTTCTTC
TRBJ2-5 TRBD2 - TRBV30 CAWSTSELQETQYF TGTGCCTGGTCGACTAGCGAGCTCCAAGAGACCCAGTACTTC
TRBJ1-1 - - TRBV29-1 CSVVPLAEAFF TGCAGCGTTGTCCCTCTCGCTGAAGCTTTCTTT
TRBJ2-3 - few TRBV7-2 CASSLVGSSTDTQYF TGTGCCAGCAGCTTAGTCGGGTCTAGCACAGATACGCAGTATTTT
TRBJ2-5 - - TRBV7-2 CASSLAGVGETQYF TGTGCCAGCAGCTTAGCAGGGGTAGGAGAGACCCAGTACTTC
TRBJ2-1 - once TRBV30 CAWSVLLIGTNEQFF TGTGCCTGGAGTGTACTCCTTATTGGGACCAATGAGCAGTTCTTC
TRBJ2-7 - once TRBV28 CASSLPGPLGGEQYF TGTGCCAGCAGTTTACCGGGACCCTTGGGTGGAGAGCAGTACTTC